This TCR beta chain was documented in a study of T cells expressing NK-cell markers. Using the 5' RACE reads, TCRdb records one entry per CDR3 protein without DNA. The sample totals about 380,000 distinct CDR3 sequences; its top ten clones hold over 4%. This TCR was sampled from a man aged 18-75 years in good health. Material: blood T cells: a sorted CD56 or NKG2C T cell subset, CD4+ or CD8+ T cells, or bulk PBMC T cells (not recorded which).

This chain's CDR3 is CASSLGSTSSYEQYF. The chain links TRBV7-9 to TRBJ2-7. The germline V gene encodes CDR1 SEHNR and CDR2 FQNEAQ (reference sequence). This CDR3 contains 15 residues. Using reference TRBV7-9 and TRBJ2-7 for the parts outside the CDR3, the full variable domain is DTGVSQNPRHKITKRGQNVTFRCDPISEHNRLYWYRQTLGQGPEFLTYFQNEAQLEKSRLLSDRFSAERPKGSFSTLEIQRTEQGDSAMYLCASSLGSTSSYEQYFGPGTRLTVT.